One sample yielded the 19 T cell receptor beta chains listed below, sequenced in a study of T-cell memory formation after mild COVID-19 (dated by TCRdb to the early 2020s). The library was prepared using 5' RACE. TCRdb names Illumina NovaSeq 6000 as the instrument used. TCRdb reanalyzed the raw reads on its own, using fastp at Q25 for trimming and MiXCR for clone calling, and kept in-frame beta chains. Entries are consolidated by CDR3 protein sequence, retaining the most common genes and DNA. For this sample there are approximately 110,000 distinct CDR3 sequences; roughly 20% appear just once. The ten largest account for approximately 40% of the sample. Sequencing input: PBMCs or a T cell subset sorted from them (not recorded which). The receptors come from a man between 18 and 35 years old who had mild COVID-19 (a few samples of this study predate the infection). The sample titles of this study are shuffled in the database, so cell type and time point are left out; the donor was told from shared clones.

The rearrangement uses TRBV5-1 and TRBJ2-3; D is ambiguous. The CDR3 runs 12 residues. V lost 3 bases to trimming and J lost 2 bases, with 4 bases between them. Germline lookup yields CDR1 SGHRS and CDR2 YFSETQ. CDR3 region: CASSSLTDTQYF. CDR3 DNA: TGCGCCAGCAGCTCCCTCACAGATACGCAGTATTTT.

This clonotype was recorded at least ten times. The rearrangement joins TRBV7-9 to TRBJ2-1; D remains unclear. With 1 base removed from V and 3 bases from J, the gap between germline ends came to 4 bases. Germline lookup yields CDR1 SEHNR and CDR2 FQNEAQ (reference sequence). This CDR3 is built from 13 residues. The CDR3 bases are TGTGCCAGCAGCTTAGGTAGCTACAATGAGCAGTTCTTC. This codes for CASSLGSYNEQFF. Supplemented by reference TRBV7-9 and TRBJ2-1, the full variable domain reads DTGVSQNPRHKITKRGQNVTFRCDPISEHNRLYWYRQTLGQGPEFLTYFQNEAQLEKSRLLSDRFSAERPKGSFSTLEIQRTEQGDSAMYLCASSLGSYNEQFFGPGTRLTVL.

This clonotype came up a few times. The chain is built from TRBV7-2 and TRBJ2-3; 13 bases match TRBD2. Germline CDR1 reads SGHTA; CDR2 reads FQGNSA. The J segment lost 2 bases and the V segment lost 7 bases, leaving 15 bases of the junction unmatched. This CDR3 is built from 19 residues. The CDR3 DNA is TGTGCCAGCACCCTGTCTCCGGGACTAGCGGGGTTAATCACAGATACGCAGTATTTT. Protein sequence: CASTLSPGLAGLITDTQYF.

V is TRBV7-2 and J is TRBJ2-2; the match to TRBD2 covers 11 bases. V lost 5 bases to trimming and J lost 1 base; unmatched junction nucleotides: 3. Germline CDR1 is SGHTA and CDR2 is FQGNSA. The CDR3 sequence is 16 residues long. CDR3 sequence reads: CASSPSGGQNTGELFF. Written as DNA, the CDR3 is TGTGCCAGCAGCCCTAGCGGGGGGCAGAACACCGGGGAGCTGTTTTTT.

The V call is TRBV7-9, the J call TRBJ2-7; no clear D gene. The CDR3 contains 14 residues. The germline V gene encodes CDR1 SEHNR and CDR2 FQNEAQ (reference sequence). V was pared by 5 bases and J by 3 bases, with 14 bases between. The CDR3 here is CASSRTGLIYEQYF. The CDR3 DNA sequence: TGTGCCAGCAGCCGGACCGGTCTTATCTACGAGCAGTACTTC.

V is TRBV4-1 and J is TRBJ1-6; the match to TRBD1 covers 7 bases. The CDR3 totals 17 residues. Per the germline V gene, CDR1 is MGHRA and CDR2 is YSYEKL. V was pared by 0 bases and J by 4 bases, with 6 bases of the junction left unmatched. The chain's CDR3 is CASSQDSGTAYNSPLHF. CDR3 coding DNA: TGCGCCAGCAGCCAAGATTCGGGGACAGCGTATAATTCACCCCTCCACTTT.

This sequence joins TRBV27 and TRBJ1-2, with D unclear. The CDR3 covers 14 residues. V was pared by 3 bases and J by 2 bases, with 10 bases between. The germline V gene encodes CDR1 MNHEY and CDR2 SMNVEV (reference sequence). The CDR3 nucleotides are TGTGCCAGCAGTTTGTCGCCTATCAACTATGGCTACACCTTC. The encoded protein is CASSLSPINYGYTF.

The chain couples TRBV4-2 to TRBJ2-2; D is possibly TRBD1 or TRBD2 (6 bases each). The CDR3 covers 19 residues. Trimming left V 0 bases short and J 3 bases short, with 20 bases between. CDR1 is LGHNA and CDR2 is YNFKEQ in the germline V gene. CDR3 coding DNA: TGTGCCAGCAGCCAAGAATCGCCGCCCTCCGGGGGCTACACCGGGGAGCTGTTTTTT. It encodes CASSQESPPSGGYTGELFF.

The V and J genes are TRBV9 and TRBJ2-1; possibly TRBD1 for D (6 bases). Trimming removed 3 bases at V and 3 bases at J, with 7 bases between. CDR1 and CDR2 from the germline V gene are SGDLS and YYNGEE. The CDR3 extends over 13 amino acids. CDR3 sequence (DNA): TGTGCCAGCAGCGAGGACAGCTACAATGAGCAGTTCTTC. Its protein is CASSEDSYNEQFF. Together with reference TRBV9 and TRBJ2-1, the CDR3 gives the full variable domain: DSGVTQTPKHLITATGQRVTLRCSPRSGDLSVYWYQQSLDQGLQFLIQYYNGEERAKGNILERFSAQQFPDLHSELNLSSLELGDSALYFCASSEDSYNEQFFGPGTRLTVL.

This clonotype has a handful of counts. This chain links TRBV5-5 with TRBJ2-7; TRBD1 aligns across 7 bases. This CDR3 contains 13 residues. The V segment lost 4 bases and the J segment 5 bases; nucleotides outside the gene matches: 6. CDR1 and CDR2 (germline): SGHKS, YYEKEE (reference sequence). In nucleotides, the CDR3 is TGTGCCAGCAGCGACGACAGGGTTGACGAGCAGTACTTC. It encodes CASSDDRVDEQYF.

With regard to this clonotype: The junction differs from germline at one of its ends, possibly a read error. The chain carries TRBV7-7 and TRBJ2-6; D gene uncertain. CDR1 is SSHAT, CDR2 FNYEAQ, per germline (reference sequence). There are 16 residues in the CDR3. Written as DNA, the CDR3 is TGTGCTAGCAGCTATTGGGTAGCTTCTGGGGCCAACGTCCTGACTTTC. Encoded protein: CASSYWVASGANVLTF.

The chain combines TRBV11-2 with TRBJ2-2; the match to TRBD2 covers 8 bases. From germline, CDR1 is SGHAT and CDR2 FQNNGV. CDR3 length: 16 residues. With V trimmed by 3 bases and J by 7 bases, 10 bases remained unmatched. This CDR3 is CASSFGAGVLGGELFF. Here the CDR3 DNA reads TGTGCCAGCAGCTTCGGAGCGGGGGTCCTCGGCGGGGAGCTGTTTTTT.

The genes are TRBV4-1 and TRBJ2-2; D unclear. The CDR3 consists of 15 residues. Trimming pared 1 base from V and 2 bases from J, leaving 8 bases between. CDR1 and CDR2 (germline): MGHRA, YSYEKL. The CDR3 sequence: CASSQVGTNTGELFF. The DNA of the CDR3 is TGCGCCAGCAGCCAAGTCGGAACAAACACCGGGGAGCTGTTTTTT.

V is TRBV14 and J is TRBJ2-3, with D perhaps matching TRBD2 (6 bases). The germline CDR1 and CDR2 sequences are SGHDN and FVKESK. Trimming took off 4 bases at V and 3 bases at J, with 14 bases between the two ends. The CDR3 sequence is 15 residues long. Here the CDR3 reads CASSLFTGTTDTQYF. In DNA, the CDR3 is TGTGCCAGCAGCCTCTTTACCGGGACTACAGATACGCAGTATTTT.

This clonotype was counted a few times. This chain joins TRBV4-1 and TRBJ2-5; D may be TRBD1 or TRBD2 (5 bases each). CDR3 length: 14 amino acids. With 6 bases removed from V and 5 bases from J, the gap between germline ends came to 16 bases. Per the germline V gene, CDR1 is MGHRA and CDR2 is YSYEKL. The CDR3 loop reads CASSPPRGWETQYF. The CDR3 bases are TGCGCCAGCAGTCCCCCCCGGGGCTGGGAGACCCAGTACTTC.

The rearrangement uses TRBV20-1 and TRBJ1-1; D gene ambiguous. Between the trimmed V and J ends, which lost 6 bases and 5 bases, there was a span of 13 bases. Germline V gives CDR1 DFQATT, CDR2 SNEGSKA (reference sequence). The CDR3 runs to 12 residues. This CDR3 is CSALPLGTEAFF. The CDR3 bases are TGCAGTGCCCTACCTTTGGGGACTGAAGCTTTCTTT.

This chain joins TRBV7-9 and TRBJ2-4, with D hard to call. V shed 1 base and J shed 11 bases, with 6 bases lying between them. CDR1 and CDR2 from the germline V gene are SEHNR and FQNEAQ (reference sequence). The CDR3 has 11 amino acids. The CDR3 DNA sequence: TGTGCCAGCAGCTTAGTAGGTGTTCAGTACTTC. This codes for CASSLVGVQYF.

The chain employs TRBV7-8 and TRBJ1-5, with D unresolved. The CDR3 runs 13 residues. Germline values: CDR1 SGHVS, CDR2 FQNEAQ. Trimming left V 1 base short and J 4 bases short, with 5 bases between. CDR3 coding DNA: TGTGCCAGCAGCTTAGTAGTGAATCAGCCCCAGCATTTT. It translates to CASSLVVNQPQHF. The full variable domain, rest sourced from reference TRBV7-8 and TRBJ1-5, is GAGVSQSPRYKVAKRGQDVALRCDPISGHVSLFWYQQALGQGPEFLTYFQNEAQLDKSGLPSDRFFAERPEGSVSTLKIQRTQQEDSAVYLCASSLVVNQPQHFGDGTRLSIL.

This clonotype has a handful of counts. The genes are TRBV4-2 and TRBJ1-4; D might be TRBD1 (5 bases). This CDR3 contains 16 residues. V shed 0 bases and J shed 4 bases, with 12 bases lying between them. The germline gives CDR1 LGHNA, CDR2 YNFKEQ. The CDR3 DNA reads TGTGCCAGCAGCCAAGATCCGGGACTGTTTAATGAAAAACTGTTTTTT. Translating it yields CASSQDPGLFNEKLFF.